These 8 T cell receptor beta chains share one sample of origin, sequenced in a study of T cell clonality in common variable immunodeficiency. Assay used: immunoSEQ multiplex PCR; TCRdb lists only in-frame clones, some missing. In total the sample includes over 35,000 clones, none of them seen once. The sequencing sample was made of peripheral blood mononuclear cells. The receptors come from a person aged 18-70 years in good health.

This clone was counted at least ten times. The read terminates 3 residues before the CDR3 end, so the remaining end is supplied by the germline J gene. The J gene is TRBJ2-1, the V gene TRBV10-3; no definite D call. Germline assignment: CDR1 ENHRY and CDR2 SYGVKD. The CDR3 consists of 13 residues. Trimming pared 2 bases from V and 5 bases from J, leaving 7 bases between. The DNA read from the CDR3 is TGTGCCATCAGTGAGACCCGGGACAATGAG. Translation gives CAISETRDNE. The CDR3 in its entirety is CAISETRDNEQFF.

This clone was seen ten or more times. The sequenced fragment ends 3 residues before the CDR3 boundary, so the rest is inferred from the germline J gene. The chain combines TRBV5-1 with TRBJ2-7, with 7 bases identical to TRBD1. After removal of 4 bases from V and 2 bases from J, the junction contained 0 bases not matched to a gene. The CDR3 is 12 residues long. CDR1 SGHRS and CDR2 YFSETQ come from the germline V gene. The CDR3 protein is CASSGTAYEQYF. The sequenced CDR3 bases are TGCGCCAGCAGCGGGACAGCCTACGAG.

This clone showed up many times. The CDR3 end is not reached by the read, which stops 3 residues before it; the germline J gene fills it in. This chain links TRBV28 with TRBJ2-5; D is uncertain. V was trimmed by 5 bases and J by 0 bases, leaving 16 bases between them. From germline, CDR1 is MDHEN and CDR2 SYDVKM. This CDR3 region has 16 residues. CDR3 loop: CASSTPLTVDQETQYF. CDR3 DNA (partial): TGTGCCAGCAGTACGCCCCTTACAGTCGACCAAGAGACC. Complete variable domain (other parts from reference TRBV28 and TRBJ2-5): DVKVTQSSRYLVKRTGEKVFLECVQDMDHENMFWYRQDPGLGLRLIYFSYDVKMKEKGDIPEGYSVSREKKERFSLILESASTNQTSMYLCASSTPLTVDQETQYFGPGTRLLVL.

This clone was detected many times. The DNA ends 3 residues before the CDR3 does, and the rest of the CDR3 is filled in from the germline J gene. The gene calls are TRBV28 and TRBJ2-1; D remains unclear. V dropped 8 bases and J dropped 7 bases, with 15 bases sitting between them. Germline CDR1 reads MDHEN; CDR2 reads SYDVKM. CDR3 size: 13 residues. The sequenced CDR3 bases are TGTGCCAGCGAAAGCGTAAGGTGGAATGAG. Its translation is CASESVRWNE. The entire CDR3 is CASESVRWNEQFF.

This clone was seen many times. The part of the CDR3 DNA that was read is TGTGCCAGCAGCGGGGGACTAGCGAATTACAATGAG. As protein: CASSGGLANYNE. The CDR3, in full, reads CASSGGLANYNEQFF. This chain uses TRBV5-5 with TRBJ2-1, with 10 bases aligning to TRBD2. The read terminates 3 residues before the CDR3 end, so the remaining end is supplied by the germline J gene. CDR1 and CDR2 from the germline V gene are SGHKS and YYEKEE (reference sequence). This CDR3 is built from 15 residues. V gave up 4 bases and J gave up 4 bases; unmatched junction bases: 5.

This clone has at least ten counts. The observed sequence ends 3 residues before the CDR3 terminus, with the missing tail filled in from the germline J gene. V usage is TRBV14 and J usage is TRBJ2-7; TRBD2 matches 7 bases. V dropped 0 bases and J dropped 2; count of bases not matched to a gene: 7. The CDR3 spans 16 residues. CDR1 is SGHDN and CDR2 is FVKESK in the germline V gene. CDR3: CASSQDPGLGTYEQYF. The sequenced CDR3 bases are TGTGCCAGCAGCCAAGATCCAGGACTAGGTACCTACGAG.

This clone was counted many times. Sequencing ends 3 residues short of the CDR3 end; the germline J gene provides the rest. The chain couples TRBV30 to TRBJ2-2; tentative D call: TRBD2 (5 bases). Per the germline V gene, CDR1 is GTSNPN and CDR2 is SVGIG (reference sequence). CDR3 length: 17 residues. Trimming left V 3 bases short and J 3 bases short, with 20 bases between. This CDR3 is CAWRGGPGRGDTGELFF. The sequenced part of the CDR3 DNA is TGTGCCTGGAGAGGAGGTCCCGGACGGGGAGACACCGGGGAG.

This clone was found many times. Coverage ceases 3 residues before the CDR3 finishes, and the germline J gene fills in the end. The chain employs TRBV30 and TRBJ1-5, with a possible D match to TRBD1 (6 bases). Germline values: CDR1 GTSNPN, CDR2 SVGIG (reference sequence). V lost 5 bases to trimming and J lost 0 bases, with 11 bases between them. The CDR3 has 14 amino acids. The sequenced CDR3 bases are TGTGCCTGGTCCCGACAGGTTAGCAATCAGCCC. The encoded protein is CAWSRQVSNQP. The entire CDR3 sequence reads CAWSRQVSNQPQHF.